The TCR beta chain under discussion was sequenced for a study of metastatic and nonmetastatic thyroid tumors. With MiXCR, TCRdb reprocessed the PCR reads. The sample lists about 70,000 clones, more than 15% seen once, with roughly 13% in the top ten. This clone has a count of ten or more. Not a single patient had been given any form of treatment at any point before undergoing thyroid surgery. The TCR comes from a female donor with papillary thyroid cancer or a benign thyroid nodule (not recorded which). Some clones in this sample may be carry-over from other donors' samples. Specimen: blood.

CDR3 sequence: CASSPTGPGQNTGELFF. The DNA for the CDR3 is TGTGCCAGCTCACCTACCGGGCCAGGCCAAAACACCGGGGAGCTGTTTTTT. The gene calls are TRBV18 and TRBJ2-2; no clear D gene. CDR3 length: 17 residues. Germline V gene lookup returns CDR1 KGHSH and CDR2 LQKENI. V gave up 3 bases and J gave up 2 bases, with 16 bases separating them.